This is a list of T cell receptor beta chains from one sample in a study of blood T cell repertoires in COVID-19. Sequencing used immunoSEQ multiplex PCR; TCRdb keeps in-frame clones, though not all of them. This sample carries 150,000 to 200,000 clones, 80% of them seen once, and the ten largest clones take 3% to 4%. The sample was PBMCs or T cells enriched from blood (not recorded which). These TCRs come from a woman in her fifties or sixties who had recovered from COVID-19. The conserved cysteine and the conserved F or W are not part of the CDR3 here.

j_call: TRBJ2-2
v_call: TRBV5-1
cdr3_aa: ASTGGAGTGELF

j_call: TRBJ1-6
v_call: TRBV4-1
cdr3_aa: ASSLGQGAQSPLH

j_call: TRBJ2-5
v_call: TRBV4-1
cdr3_aa: ASSQDKERELQETQY

j_call: TRBJ2-6
v_call: TRBV29-1
cdr3_aa: SVVGTGFSGANVLT

j_call: TRBJ2-7
v_call: TRBV4-1
cdr3_aa: ASSKDLAGDEQY

j_call: TRBJ2-7
v_call: TRBV5-4
cdr3_aa: ASSLQGSYEQY

j_call: TRBJ1-5
v_call: TRBV6-5
cdr3_aa: ASSVDRVGNQPQH

j_call: TRBJ1-1
v_call: TRBV5-1
cdr3_aa: ASSLEQLNTEAF

j_call: TRBJ1-2
v_call: TRBV19
cdr3_aa: ASSMMAGGYGYT

j_call: TRBJ1-1
v_call: TRBV25-1
cdr3_aa: ASSQGASTEAF

j_call: TRBJ2-5
v_call: TRBV29-1
cdr3_aa: SAGTGGETQY

j_call: TRBJ2-7
v_call: TRBV25-1
cdr3_aa: ASTGTVGQYYEQY

j_call: TRBJ2-5
v_call: TRBV30
cdr3_aa: ACRLAEETQY

j_call: TRBJ2-3
v_call: TRBV6-5
cdr3_aa: AITGTFSDTQY

j_call: TRBJ2-3
v_call: TRBV4-2
cdr3_aa: ASGPSGLAPSHGTDTQY

j_call: TRBJ2-1
v_call: TRBV3-1/TRBV3-2
cdr3_aa: ASSRGFSGGAGEQF

j_call: TRBJ1-3
v_call: TRBV11-1
cdr3_aa: ASSRQGSGNTIY

j_call: TRBJ1-1
v_call: TRBV5-1
cdr3_aa: ASSSLEGAVGTEAF

j_call: TRBJ2-2
v_call: TRBV11-2
cdr3_aa: ASTLPAGMNTGELF

j_call: TRBJ1-2
v_call: TRBV2
cdr3_aa: ASSDSPRGNGYT

j_call: TRBJ1-2
v_call: TRBV10-3
cdr3_aa: AISERSGGTTYGYT

j_call: TRBJ2-1
v_call: TRBV6-4
cdr3_aa: ASSDSLAGGIRF

j_call: TRBJ1-2
v_call: TRBV7-2
cdr3_aa: ASSLTENYGYT

j_call: TRBJ1-2
v_call: TRBV7-9
cdr3_aa: ASSLAQGGNYGYT

j_call: TRBJ2-3
v_call: TRBV18
cdr3_aa: ASSPYDRGLTDTQY

j_call: TRBJ1-1
v_call: TRBV5-1
cdr3_aa: ASSSQGGNTEAF

j_call: TRBJ2-3
v_call: TRBV4-2
cdr3_aa: ASSQDLSSADTQY

j_call: TRBJ1-2
v_call: TRBV7-2
cdr3_aa: ASSSDRTRSYGYT

j_call: TRBJ1-2
v_call: TRBV19
cdr3_aa: ASSPRDRVYGYT

j_call: TRBJ1-5
v_call: TRBV21-1
cdr3_aa: ASSEGGGANSNQPQH

j_call: TRBJ2-1
v_call: TRBV5-1
cdr3_aa: ASSIVAGSSYNEQF

j_call: TRBJ2-7
v_call: TRBV25-1
cdr3_aa: ASSKSGTSPYEQY

j_call: TRBJ2-7
v_call: TRBV7-5
cdr3_aa: ARSLGQAYEQY

j_call: TRBJ2-6
v_call: TRBV28
cdr3_aa: ATRGGSGANVLT

j_call: TRBJ2-7
v_call: TRBV7-9
cdr3_aa: ASSWSFPYEQY

j_call: TRBJ1-1
v_call: TRBV3-1/TRBV3-2
cdr3_aa: ASSQEGRNTEAF

j_call: TRBJ2-3
v_call: TRBV3-1/TRBV3-2
cdr3_aa: ASSLGQGGRTQY

j_call: TRBJ1-2
v_call: TRBV2
cdr3_aa: ASGGQGAVHGYT

j_call: TRBJ2-1
v_call: TRBV7-3
cdr3_aa: ASSHTGGGYNEQF

j_call: TRBJ1-6
v_call: TRBV27
cdr3_aa: ASSGVNNSPLH

j_call: TRBJ1-6
v_call: TRBV5-1
cdr3_aa: ASRIDRGESPLH

j_call: TRBJ1-1
v_call: TRBV5-4
cdr3_aa: ASSSDRGGGTEAF

j_call: TRBJ1-1
v_call: TRBV7-9
cdr3_aa: ASSSGGQGNTEAF

j_call: TRBJ2-3
v_call: TRBV11-2
cdr3_aa: ASSLKVIAGHSTDTQY

j_call: TRBJ1-3
v_call: TRBV24-1
cdr3_aa: ATSGQGPNTIY

j_call: TRBJ2-3
v_call: TRBV7-2
cdr3_aa: ASSLAGSGVTDTQY

j_call: TRBJ2-1
v_call: TRBV9
cdr3_aa: ASSSSGGYNEQF

j_call: TRBJ1-2
v_call: TRBV2
cdr3_aa: ASSEIQASDGYT

j_call: TRBJ2-1
v_call: TRBV10-1
cdr3_aa: ASSESWDRDNEQF

j_call: TRBJ1-4
v_call: TRBV5-1
cdr3_aa: ASSLGTGVNEKLF

j_call: TRBJ1-1
v_call: TRBV5-1
cdr3_aa: ASSPPWGHTEAF

j_call: TRBJ2-3
v_call: TRBV2
cdr3_aa: ASGRQGLSTDTQY

j_call: TRBJ1-2
v_call: TRBV25-1
cdr3_aa: ASRIQGNYGYT

j_call: TRBJ1-6
v_call: TRBV7-2
cdr3_aa: ASSLQGSSPLH

j_call: TRBJ1-1
v_call: TRBV11-2
cdr3_aa: ASSAGKNTEAF